A selection of T cell receptor beta chains follows, all from one sample in a study of T cells in Graves' hyperthyroidism and ophthalmopathy. TCRdb independently ran MiXCR on the multiplex PCR reads; one entry per CDR3 protein. The sample includes around 600,000 distinct CDR3 sequences, about 14% of them seen just once. Sequencing was done on a sample of blood. These receptor sequences come from a woman between 50 and 59 years old with Graves' ophthalmopathy. CDR3s include the opening cysteine and the closing phenylalanine or tryptophan. The D gene is left open where the match is weak. Size is omitted from some rows. Given values are once, few, many or a class for expanded clones.

V: TRBV24-1
D: TRBD2
J: TRBJ2-1
size: few
DNA: TGTGCCACCAGTGTAGCGGGAACGATCAATGAGCAGTTCTTC
CDR3: CATSVAGTINEQFF

V: TRBV13
D: TRBD1
J: TRBJ2-7
size: few
DNA: TGTGCCAGCAGCTTGCAGGGGGCAGGATACGAGCAGTACTTC
CDR3: CASSLQGAGYEQYF

V: TRBV19
D: TRBD1
J: TRBJ2-1
size: many
DNA: TGTGCCAATACGACAGGGGGTAGACACTCCTACAATGAGCAGTTCTTC
CDR3: CANTTGGRHSYNEQFF

V: TRBV28
D: -
J: TRBJ1-5
size: many
DNA: TGTGCCAGCAGTTTGCGGAAAGGGGCCCAGCATTTT
CDR3: CASSLRKGAQHF

V: TRBV12-3/TRBV12-4
D: TRBD2
J: TRBJ2-1
size: few
DNA: TGTGCCAGCAGTCGCTCTCTAGCGGGAAACTACAATGAGCAGTTCTTC
CDR3: CASSRSLAGNYNEQFF

V: TRBV14
D: -
J: TRBJ1-2
size: -
DNA: TGTGCCAGCAGCCCGCAAATACAGGCTTCCTATGGCTACACCTTC
CDR3: CASSPQIQASYGYTF

V: TRBV14
D: -
J: TRBJ2-5
size: few
DNA: TGTGCCAGCAGCCAAGATGCCTGGGCGGAAGGCGAGACCCAGTACTTC
CDR3: CASSQDAWAEGETQYF

V: TRBV11-2
D: -
J: TRBJ1-2
size: many
DNA: TGTGCCAGCAGCTCCGGGGGCGCGGAGGGCTACACCTTC
CDR3: CASSSGGAEGYTF

V: TRBV2
D: -
J: TRBJ2-7
size: many
DNA: TGTGCCAGCAGACCAGGGACGAACTACGAGCAGTACTTC
CDR3: CASRPGTNYEQYF

V: TRBV12-3/TRBV12-4
D: TRBD2
J: TRBJ2-1
size: -
DNA: TGTGCCAGCAGTTTATCGGGGACTAGCCTGTTCTTC
CDR3: CASSLSGTSLFF

V: TRBV20-1
D: -
J: TRBJ1-4
size: few
DNA: TGCAGTGCTAGTGACGGGACAACTAATGAAAAACTGTTTTTT
CDR3: CSASDGTTNEKLFF